The next 30 T cell receptor beta chains were all read from a single sample in a study of cytomegalovirus exposure and HLA in healthy donors. The PCR ran on 60 Vbeta and 13 Jbeta primers. Repertoires were generated with immunoSEQ multiplex PCR, while TCRdb's copy carries only in-frame clones and drops some. The ten top clones account for 2.4%, within a sample of 65,000 to 90,000 clones. Sequencing input: PBMCs. These receptors all stem from a female donor in good health and CMV-seropositive.

V is TRBV28 and J is TRBJ1-3; a weak D match, TRBD1 (6 bases). Germline loops: CDR1 MDHEN, CDR2 SYDVKM. This CDR3 region has 15 residues. V lost 7 bases, J lost 3 bases, and 16 bases lay in between. CDR3 sequence: CASTLGGGFGNTIYF. The CDR3 bases are TGTGCCAGCACCCTAGGGGGTGGGTTTGGAAACACCATATATTTT.

The rearrangement joins TRBV4-1 to TRBJ2-2; 10 bases line up with TRBD2. Germline CDR1 is MGHRA and CDR2 is YSYEKL. The J segment lost 6 bases and the V segment lost 1 base, leaving 8 bases of the junction unmatched. The CDR3 extends over 17 amino acids. The CDR3 sequence: CASSQGGTSEWAGELFF. CDR3 coding DNA: TGCGCCAGCAGCCAAGGAGGGACTAGCGAGTGGGCCGGGGAGCTGTTTTTT.

The V call is TRBV5-1, the J call TRBJ2-7; 12 bases fit TRBD2. The CDR3 has 18 amino acids. V lost 3 bases, J lost 2 bases, and 12 bases stayed unmatched. Germline assignment: CDR1 SGHRS and CDR2 YFSETQ. CDR3 in DNA: TGCGCCAGCAGCTACGGGAACACAGGACTAGCGGGAACCTACGAGCAGTACTTC. Its protein product is CASSYGNTGLAGTYEQYF.

The J gene is TRBJ2-4, the V gene TRBV9, with a weak D call TRBD2 (5 bases). The germline gives CDR1 SGDLS, CDR2 YYNGEE. The CDR3 length is 14 residues. V was clipped by 3 bases and J by 6 bases, with 13 bases between them. CDR3 coding DNA: TGTGCCAGCAGCGCACGGGGTCCAGGAAACATTCAGTACTTC. Translating it yields CASSARGPGNIQYF.

The chain employs TRBV15 and TRBJ2-1, with TRBD2 matching over 9 bases. Germline values: CDR1 LNHNV, CDR2 YYDKDF (reference sequence). V gave up 0 bases and J gave up 7 bases; unmatched junction bases: 7. This CDR3 region has 16 residues. The CDR3 DNA is TGTGCCACCAGCAGAGATCAAGGGACTAGCAGTAATGAGCAGTTCTTC. This translates into CATSRDQGTSSNEQFF. Combining the CDR3 with reference TRBV15 and TRBJ2-1 gives the whole variable domain DAMVIQNPRYQVTQFGKPVTLSCSQTLNHNVMYWYQQKSSQAPKLLFHYYDKDFNNEADTPDNFQSRRPNTSFCFLDIRSPGLGDTAMYLCATSRDQGTSSNEQFFGPGTRLTVL.

This rearrangement joins TRBV4-2 to TRBJ2-7, with D perhaps matching TRBD1 (5 bases). CDR3 size: 15 residues. Germline CDR1 LGHNA, CDR2 YNFKEQ. The V gene lost 0 bases and the J gene lost 2 bases, with 11 bases spanning the gap. In nucleotides, the CDR3 is TGTGCCAGCAGCCAAGATTGGGGCCGCGCCTACGAGCAGTACTTC. This codes for CASSQDWGRAYEQYF.

The J gene is TRBJ2-1, the V gene TRBV7-2; 9 bases line up with TRBD2. CDR1 SGHTA and CDR2 FQGNSA come from the germline V gene. V was clipped by 5 bases and J by 6 bases; unmatched bases: 5. The CDR3 runs to 14 residues. The CDR3: CASSARLAVNEQFF. Written as DNA, the CDR3 is TGTGCCAGCAGCGCACGACTAGCGGTCAATGAGCAGTTCTTC.

The chain is built from TRBV5-1 and TRBJ1-6, with D possibly TRBD1 on 6 matching bases. Germline V gives CDR1 SGHRS, CDR2 YFSETQ. The CDR3 is 13 residues long. Trimming cost V 0 bases and J 15 bases, with 13 bases left between them. CDR3 in DNA: TGCGCCAGCAGCTTGGCGGACAGCCGCCACCTCCACTTT. It is translated as CASSLADSRHLHF.

The rearrangement links TRBV7-8 to TRBJ2-2; D might be TRBD1 (5 bases). The germline CDR1 and CDR2 sequences are SGHVS and FQNEAQ. The CDR3 totals 14 residues. V was cut by 1 base and J by 3 bases, with 6 bases left in between. CDR3 DNA sequence: TGTGCCAGCAGCTTAGGCAGGGACACCGGGGAGCTGTTTTTT. Translated, it gives CASSLGRDTGELFF. The full variable domain, in which reference TRBV7-8 and TRBJ2-2 provide the parts outside the CDR3, is GAGVSQSPRYKVAKRGQDVALRCDPISGHVSLFWYQQALGQGPEFLTYFQNEAQLDKSGLPSDRFFAERPEGSVSTLKIQRTQQEDSAVYLCASSLGRDTGELFFGEGSRLTVL.

CDR3: CASSEEGWRTEAFF. In nucleotides, the CDR3 is TGTGCCAGCAGTGAGGAGGGGTGGCGAACTGAAGCTTTCTTT. The chain combines TRBV6-1 with TRBJ1-1, with D tentatively TRBD1 (5 bases). V lost 3 bases and J 5 bases, leaving 13 bases between the germline ends. Germline CDR1 reads MNHNS; CDR2 reads SASEGT. There are 14 residues in the CDR3.

Comment on this clone: The junction differs from germline at one of its ends, possibly a read error. The chain carries TRBV30 and TRBJ2-7; 7 bases agree with TRBD1. In germline, CDR1 is GTSNPN, CDR2 SVGIG (reference sequence). The CDR3 sequence is 15 residues long. The CDR3 spells CAGSRIRQGEYEQYF. Here the CDR3 DNA reads TGTGCCGGGAGCCGTATCCGACAGGGAGAGTACGAGCAGTACTTC.

The chain recombines TRBV4-3 with TRBJ2-7; tentative D call: TRBD1 (6 bases). V was cut by 0 bases and J by 6 bases, with 21 bases left in between. Per the germline V gene, CDR1 is LGHNA and CDR2 is YSLEER. This CDR3 comprises 17 residues. Written as DNA, the CDR3 is TGCGCCAGCAGCCAAGAAGTCCAGGGGTCGGAGAACGGCGAGCAGTACTTC. This codes for CASSQEVQGSENGEQYF.

The chain joins TRBV7-2 to TRBJ1-2, with D possibly being TRBD1 (6 bases). CDR1 is SGHTA and CDR2 is FQGNSA in the germline V gene. The V and J ends lost 1 base and 10 bases respectively, with 13 bases between them. CDR3 length: 13 amino acids. The CDR3 nucleotides read TGTGCCAGCAGCTTAGTGTGGGACAATTACTACACCTTC. Protein sequence: CASSLVWDNYYTF.

The gene calls are TRBV29-1 and TRBJ1-4; no firm D call. The CDR3 contains 13 residues. Germline V gene lookup returns CDR1 SQVTM and CDR2 ANQGSEA. The CDR3 region is CASCRGLNEKLFF. CDR3 nucleotides: TGCGCCTCCTGCCGGGGTTTGAATGAAAAACTGTTTTTT.

The chain is built from TRBV4-3 and TRBJ2-1; tentatively, D is TRBD2 (7 bases). V lost 1 base, J lost 2 bases, and 9 bases lay in between. The CDR3 is 15 amino acids. CDR1 and CDR2 from the germline V gene are LGHNA and YSLEER. The CDR3 here is CASSQGGGPYNEQFF. CDR3 DNA: TGCGCCAGCAGCCAAGGGGGGGGCCCCTACAATGAGCAGTTCTTC.

V is TRBV7-3 and J is TRBJ1-2; D may be TRBD1 (5 bases). Trimming removed 0 bases from V and 7 bases from J, with 21 bases in between. Germline CDR1 is SGHTA and CDR2 is FQGTGA. The CDR3 is 17 residues long. In nucleotides, the CDR3 is TGTGCCAGCAGCTTAACGTCAGACTCTCCCGCTGACAGTGGCTACACCTTC. It codes for CASSLTSDSPADSGYTF.

The genes are TRBV6-4 and TRBJ1-1; D is undetermined. CDR1 MRHNA and CDR2 SNTAGT come from the germline V gene. The CDR3 is made up of 13 amino acids. Trimming removed 5 bases from V and 0 bases from J, with 7 bases in between. In nucleotides, the CDR3 is TGTGCCAGCAGTTTCAGATTGAACACTGAAGCTTTCTTT. Amino acid sequence: CASSFRLNTEAFF.

The V call is TRBV6-1, the J call TRBJ2-7, with TRBD1 matching 9 bases. CDR1 is MNHNS and CDR2 is SASEGT in the germline V gene. V lost 2 bases, J lost 12 bases, and 5 bases stayed unmatched. CDR3 length equals 12 residues. CDR3 sequence: CASSESAGQGYF. CDR3 bases: TGTGCCAGCAGTGAAAGTGCGGGACAGGGGTACTTC.

CDR3 sequence (DNA): TGTGCCAGCAGCTCGGGGACTAGCGGGAGCACAGATACGCAGTATTTT. The encoded protein is CASSSGTSGSTDTQYF. V usage is TRBV5-4 and J usage is TRBJ2-3; 12 nucleotides line up with TRBD2. The CDR3 length is 16 residues. The J segment lost 0 bases and the V segment lost 3 bases, leaving 2 bases of the junction unmatched. Germline CDR1 and CDR2: SGHNT and YYREEE (reference sequence).

This chain joins TRBV6-5 and TRBJ1-2; TRBD1 is a possible D gene (6 bases). V was clipped by 6 bases and J by 4 bases, with 15 bases between them. The CDR3 totals 14 residues. CDR1 is MNHEY and CDR2 is SVGAGI in the germline V gene. CDR3 region: CASSRTGIGYGYTF. The DNA of the CDR3 is TGTGCCAGCAGCAGAACAGGGATTGGCTATGGCTACACCTTC.

The chain combines TRBV7-4 with TRBJ2-7; 11 bases are a match to TRBD2. Losses at the gene ends were 1 base for V and 0 bases for J; bases not matched to a gene: 8. The CDR3 is made up of 18 amino acids. From germline, CDR1 is SGHVT and CDR2 SQSDAQ. This CDR3 is CASSLDSGGAWSSYEQYF. In DNA form, the CDR3 reads TGTGCCAGCAGCTTAGATAGCGGGGGGGCCTGGAGCTCCTACGAGCAGTACTTC.

The chain combines TRBV18 with TRBJ1-3, with a weak D call TRBD1 (6 bases). The CDR3 length is 15 residues. Germline V CDR1 and CDR2: KGHSH, LQKENI. V gave up 4 bases and J gave up 0 bases, with 10 bases separating them. The CDR3 region is CASSQSQGSGNTIYF. CDR3 in DNA: TGTGCCAGCTCACAATCACAGGGCTCTGGAAACACCATATATTTT.

This chain links TRBV6-5 with TRBJ1-1; D unresolved. Per the germline V gene, CDR1 is MNHEY and CDR2 is SVGAGI. The CDR3 is 11 amino acids. V was shortened by 7 bases and J by 1 base, with 4 bases between the two germline ends. CDR3 loop: CASKQNTEAFF. The CDR3 nucleotides read TGTGCCAGCAAACAGAACACTGAAGCTTTCTTT.

The CDR3 reads CASSGGLEGEQYF. The CDR3 DNA sequence: TGTGCCAGCAGCGGAGGACTAGAGGGCGAGCAGTACTTC. The gene calls are TRBV5-6 and TRBJ2-7, with 7 bases fitting TRBD2. Looked up from germline, CDR1 is SGHDT and CDR2 is YYEEEE. V lost 4 bases to trimming and J lost 6 bases; unmatched junction nucleotides: 7. The CDR3 has 13 amino acids.

CDR3 sequence (DNA): TGCGCCAGCAGCTTGAAACAGGGGACTGAAGCTTTCTTT. Encoded protein: CASSLKQGTEAFF. This sequence joins TRBV5-1 and TRBJ1-1; 7 nucleotides line up with TRBD1. Trimming took 1 base from V and 5 from J; bases not matched to a gene: 2. Germline V CDR1 and CDR2: SGHRS, YFSETQ. The CDR3 covers 13 residues. The whole variable domain, remainder taken from reference TRBV5-1 and TRBJ1-1, is KAGVTQTPRYLIKTRGQQVTLSCSPISGHRSVSWYQQTPGQGLQFLFEYFSETQRNKGNFPGRFSGRQFSNSRSEMNVSTLELGDSALYLCASSLKQGTEAFFGQGTRLTVV.

In the case of this clone: An end of the junction does not agree with germline; a read error may underlie this. J is TRBJ2-3 and V is TRBV29-1, with D perhaps matching TRBD2 (6 bases). The CDR3 has 11 residues. CDR1 and CDR2 (germline): SQVTM, ANQGSEA. CDR3 sequence reads: CSVEVADKQYF. The CDR3 DNA sequence: TGCAGCGTTGAAGTAGCGGATAAGCAGTATTTT.

The chain has TRBV4-1 and TRBJ2-7; 7 bases match TRBD2. The CDR3 loop spans 16 amino acids. The J segment lost 2 bases and the V segment lost 4 bases, leaving 11 bases of the junction unmatched. The V gene's germline CDR1 is MGHRA and CDR2 YSYEKL. The CDR3 here is CASSPGGLVSPYEQYF. CDR3 bases: TGCGCCAGCAGCCCTGGCGGACTAGTGTCACCCTACGAGCAGTACTTC.

This rearrangement joins TRBV30 to TRBJ2-7; TRBD1 is a possible D gene (6 bases). Per the germline V gene, CDR1 is GTSNPN and CDR2 is SVGIG (reference sequence). The V and J ends lost 2 bases and 5 bases respectively, with 13 bases between them. This CDR3 is built from 13 residues. DNA of the CDR3: TGTGCCTGGAGTCCGCCAGGGGTCCACGAGCAGTACTTC. This codes for CAWSPPGVHEQYF.

In DNA, the CDR3 is TGTGCCAGCAGCCCCCAGGCCCCGAGCTCCTATAATTCACCCCTCCACTTT. Translating it yields CASSPQAPSSYNSPLHF. The chain couples TRBV7-2 to TRBJ1-6; D call uncertain. The CDR3 loop spans 17 amino acids. Germline lookup yields CDR1 SGHTA and CDR2 FQGNSA. V was clipped by 5 bases and J by 0 bases, with 14 bases between them.

The rearrangement joins TRBV9 to TRBJ1-3, with TRBD1 matching 11 bases. This CDR3 has 14 residues. CDR1 is SGDLS, CDR2 YYNGEE, per germline. J lost 2 bases, V lost 7 bases, and 2 bases had no gene match. This CDR3 reads CASQGQGAGNTIYF. The CDR3 coding sequence is TGTGCCAGCCAGGGACAGGGGGCTGGAAACACCATATATTTT.